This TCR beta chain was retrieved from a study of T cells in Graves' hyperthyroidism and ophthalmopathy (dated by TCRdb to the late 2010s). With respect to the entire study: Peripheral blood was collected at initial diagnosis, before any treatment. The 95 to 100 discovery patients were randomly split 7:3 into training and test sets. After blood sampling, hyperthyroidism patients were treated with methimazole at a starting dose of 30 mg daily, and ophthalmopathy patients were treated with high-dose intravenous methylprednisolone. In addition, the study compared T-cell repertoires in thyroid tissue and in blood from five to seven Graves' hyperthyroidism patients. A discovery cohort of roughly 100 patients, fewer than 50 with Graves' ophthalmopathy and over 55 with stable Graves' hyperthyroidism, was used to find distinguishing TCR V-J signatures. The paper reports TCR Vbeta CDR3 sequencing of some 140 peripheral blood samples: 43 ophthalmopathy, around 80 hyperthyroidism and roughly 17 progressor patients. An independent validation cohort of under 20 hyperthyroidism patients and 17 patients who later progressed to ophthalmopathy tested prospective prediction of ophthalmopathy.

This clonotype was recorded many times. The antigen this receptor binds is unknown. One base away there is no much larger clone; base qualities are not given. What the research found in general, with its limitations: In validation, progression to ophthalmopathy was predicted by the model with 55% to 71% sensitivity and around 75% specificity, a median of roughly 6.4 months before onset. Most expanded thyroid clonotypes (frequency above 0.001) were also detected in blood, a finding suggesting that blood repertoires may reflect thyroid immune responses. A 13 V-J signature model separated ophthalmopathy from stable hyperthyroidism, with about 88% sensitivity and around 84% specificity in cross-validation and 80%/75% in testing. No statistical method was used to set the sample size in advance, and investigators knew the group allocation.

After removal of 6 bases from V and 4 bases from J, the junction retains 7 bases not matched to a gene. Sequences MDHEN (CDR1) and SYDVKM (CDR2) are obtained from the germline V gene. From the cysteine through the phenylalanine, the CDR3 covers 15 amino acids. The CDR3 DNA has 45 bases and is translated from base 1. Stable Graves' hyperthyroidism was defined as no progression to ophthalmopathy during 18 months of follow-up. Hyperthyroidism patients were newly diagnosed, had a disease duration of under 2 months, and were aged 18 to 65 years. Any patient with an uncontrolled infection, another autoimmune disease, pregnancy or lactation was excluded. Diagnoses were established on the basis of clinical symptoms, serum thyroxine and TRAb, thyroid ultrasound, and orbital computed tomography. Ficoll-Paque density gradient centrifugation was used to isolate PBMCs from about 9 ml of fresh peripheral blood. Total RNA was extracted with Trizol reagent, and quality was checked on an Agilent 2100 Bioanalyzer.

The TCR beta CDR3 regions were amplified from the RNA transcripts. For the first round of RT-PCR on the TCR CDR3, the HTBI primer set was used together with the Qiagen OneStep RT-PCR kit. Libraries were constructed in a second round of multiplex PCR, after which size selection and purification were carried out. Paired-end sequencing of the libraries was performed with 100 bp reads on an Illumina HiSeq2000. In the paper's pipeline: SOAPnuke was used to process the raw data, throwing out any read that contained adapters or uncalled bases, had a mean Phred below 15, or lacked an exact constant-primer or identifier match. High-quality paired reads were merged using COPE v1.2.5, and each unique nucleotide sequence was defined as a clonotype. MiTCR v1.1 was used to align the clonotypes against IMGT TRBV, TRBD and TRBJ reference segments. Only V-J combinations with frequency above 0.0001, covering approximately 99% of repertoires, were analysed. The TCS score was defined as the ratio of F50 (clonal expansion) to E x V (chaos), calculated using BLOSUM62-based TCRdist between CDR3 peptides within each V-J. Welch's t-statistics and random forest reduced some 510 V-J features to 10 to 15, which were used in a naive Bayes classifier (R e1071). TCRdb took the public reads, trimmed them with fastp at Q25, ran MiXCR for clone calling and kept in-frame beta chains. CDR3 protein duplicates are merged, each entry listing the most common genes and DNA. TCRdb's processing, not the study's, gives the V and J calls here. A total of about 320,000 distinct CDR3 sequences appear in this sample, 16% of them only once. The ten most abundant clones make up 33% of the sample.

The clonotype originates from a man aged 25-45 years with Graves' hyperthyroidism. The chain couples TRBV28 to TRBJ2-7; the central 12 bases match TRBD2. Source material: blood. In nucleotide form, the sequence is TGTGCCAGCAGCTCGCCCGGACTAGCGGGGTACGAGCAGTACTTC. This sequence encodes CASSSPGLAGYEQYF.